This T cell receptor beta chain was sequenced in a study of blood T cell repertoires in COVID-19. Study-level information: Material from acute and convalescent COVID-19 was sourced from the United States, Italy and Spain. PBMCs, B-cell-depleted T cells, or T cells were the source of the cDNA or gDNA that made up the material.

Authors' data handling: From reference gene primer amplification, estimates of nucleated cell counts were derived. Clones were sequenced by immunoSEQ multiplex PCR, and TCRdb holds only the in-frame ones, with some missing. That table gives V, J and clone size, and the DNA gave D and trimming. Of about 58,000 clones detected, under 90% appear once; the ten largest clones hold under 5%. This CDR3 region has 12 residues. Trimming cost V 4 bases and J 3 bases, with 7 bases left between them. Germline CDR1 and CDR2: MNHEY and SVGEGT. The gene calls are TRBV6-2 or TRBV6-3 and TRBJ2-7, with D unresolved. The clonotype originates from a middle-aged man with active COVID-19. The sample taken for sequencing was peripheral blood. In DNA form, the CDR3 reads TGTGCCAGCAGTTTATCCCGCTACGAGCAGTACTTC. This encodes CASSLSRYEQYF.